Following are 9 T cell receptor beta chains from one sample sequenced in a study of CD8 T cells in ankylosing spondylitis. One entry per CDR3 protein results from TCRdb running MiXCR on the 5' RACE reads. The data show around 150,000 distinct CDR3 sequences, under 45% seen once. The sequenced sample consisted of synovial fluid, either unsorted or a sorted T cell fraction (not recorded which). The receptor source for this set is a male donor with ankylosing spondylitis.

This chain links TRBV5-1 with TRBJ2-3; a weak D match, TRBD2 (5 bases). CDR3 size: 15 residues. The V end was cut by 4 bases, the J end by 8 bases, with 20 bases between. Germline V gene lookup returns CDR1 SGHRS and CDR2 YFSETQ. CDR3 sequence: CASSAPETEEITQYF. CDR3 bases: TGCGCCAGCAGCGCCCCCGAGACGGAGGAAATTACGCAGTATTTT.

V gene TRBV21-1 combines with J gene TRBJ1-1. TRBV21-1 is a pseudogene locus. This CDR3 has 15 amino acids. The DNA of the CDR3 is TGTGCCAGCAGCAACCGGGTGGGAGAGAACACTGAAGCTTTCTTT. This encodes CASSNRVGENTEAFF.

This clonotype was recorded once. V gene TRBV5-1 combines with J gene TRBJ1-4; D is uncertain. Germline V gene sequence: CDR1 SGHRS, CDR2 YFSETQ. There are 12 residues in the CDR3. Between the trimmed V and J ends, which lost 1 base and 5 bases, there was a span of 3 bases. CDR3 DNA: TGCGCCAGCAGCTTGCCCAATGAAAAACTGTTTTTT. Protein product: CASSLPNEKLFF.

V is TRBV24-1 and J is TRBJ2-2, with 12 bases aligning to TRBD2. CDR3 length: 16 amino acids. The germline V gene has CDR1 KGHDR and CDR2 SFDVKD. Trimming removed 4 bases from V and 8 bases from J; junction bases left unmatched: 7. The CDR3 is CATSDRGLAGIGELFF. CDR3 nucleotide sequence: TGTGCCACCAGTGACCGGGGACTAGCGGGCATTGGGGAGCTGTTTTTT.

In its sample, this clonotype was seen a few times. This chain uses TRBV18 with TRBJ2-2; D not certain. V lost 3 bases and J lost 4, with 12 bases in between. Germline V gives CDR1 KGHSH, CDR2 LQKENI. The CDR3 length is 15 residues. The CDR3, as DNA: TGTGCCAGCTCACCGCCTATATTTAGCACCGGGGAGCTGTTTTTT. It specifies CASSPPIFSTGELFF.

This clonotype occurred a few times. This chain links TRBV28 with TRBJ2-7; 9 bases map to TRBD1. The CDR3 extends over 15 amino acids. Per germline, CDR1 MDHEN and CDR2 SYDVKM. With 1 base clipped from V and 1 base from J, the junction kept 2 bases outside the gene matches. In DNA form, the CDR3 reads TGTGCCAGCAGTTTATTGGGACAGGGTTCCTACGAGCAGTACTTC. Amino acid sequence: CASSLLGQGSYEQYF.

This clonotype was observed a few times. The genes are TRBV7-8 and TRBJ2-7; 12 bases agree with TRBD2. The germline CDR1 and CDR2 sequences are SGHVS and FQNEAQ. The CDR3 runs 15 residues. V shed 5 bases, J shed 3 bases, and the junction held 5 bases outside the gene matches. The CDR3 bases are TGTGCCAGCAGCACCGGACTAGCGGGAATCTACGAGCAGTACTTC. This encodes CASSTGLAGIYEQYF.

The chain combines TRBV12-3 or TRBV12-4 with TRBJ2-1; 9 positions match TRBD1. CDR3 length equals 14 residues. V shed 5 bases, J shed 9 bases, and the junction held 8 bases outside the gene matches. The chain's CDR3 is CASSPGQGYGEQFF. The CDR3 DNA is TGTGCCAGCAGTCCTGGACAGGGGTACGGTGAGCAGTTCTTC.

The V and J genes are TRBV7-8 and TRBJ1-2; the D gene is possibly TRBD1 (6 bases). The CDR3 sequence is 17 residues long. Germline CDR1 SGHVS, CDR2 FQNEAQ. Trimming removed 5 bases from V and 0 bases from J, with 19 bases in between. This CDR3 reads CASSTQWGADANYGYTF. In DNA form, the CDR3 reads TGTGCCAGCAGCACCCAGTGGGGGGCAGATGCTAACTATGGCTACACCTTC.